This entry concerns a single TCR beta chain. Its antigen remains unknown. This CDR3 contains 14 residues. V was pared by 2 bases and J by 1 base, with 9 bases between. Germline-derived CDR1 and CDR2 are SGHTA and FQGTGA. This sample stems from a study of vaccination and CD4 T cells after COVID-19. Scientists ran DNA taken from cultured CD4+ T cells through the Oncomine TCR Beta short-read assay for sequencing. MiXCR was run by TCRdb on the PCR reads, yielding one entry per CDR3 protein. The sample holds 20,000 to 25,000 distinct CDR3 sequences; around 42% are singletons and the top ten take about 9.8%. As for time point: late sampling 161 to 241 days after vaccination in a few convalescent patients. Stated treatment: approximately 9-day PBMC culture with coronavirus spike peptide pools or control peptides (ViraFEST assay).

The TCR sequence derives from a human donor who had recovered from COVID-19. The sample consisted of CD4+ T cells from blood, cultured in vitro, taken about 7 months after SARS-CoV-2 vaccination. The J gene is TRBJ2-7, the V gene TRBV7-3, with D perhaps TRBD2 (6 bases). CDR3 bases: TGTGCCAGCAGCTTAGGGACTGGTTCCTACGAGCAGTACTTC. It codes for CASSLGTGSYEQYF.